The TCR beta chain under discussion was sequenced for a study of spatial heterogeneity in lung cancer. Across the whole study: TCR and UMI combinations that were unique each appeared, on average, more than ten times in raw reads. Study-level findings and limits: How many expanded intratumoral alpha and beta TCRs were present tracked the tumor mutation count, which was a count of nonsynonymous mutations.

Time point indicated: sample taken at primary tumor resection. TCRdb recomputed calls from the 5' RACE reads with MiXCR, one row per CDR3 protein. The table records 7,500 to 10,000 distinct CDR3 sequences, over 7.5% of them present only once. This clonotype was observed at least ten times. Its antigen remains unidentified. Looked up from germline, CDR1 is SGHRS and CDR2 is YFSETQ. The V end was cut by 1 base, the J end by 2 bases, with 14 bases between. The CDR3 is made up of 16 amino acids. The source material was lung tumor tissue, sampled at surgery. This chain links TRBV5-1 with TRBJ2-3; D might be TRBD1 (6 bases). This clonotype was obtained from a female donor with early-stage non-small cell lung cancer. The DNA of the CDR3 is TGCGCCAGCAGCTTGAGAGGGGGAACTAACACAGATACGCAGTATTTT. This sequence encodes CASSLRGGTNTDTQYF.